Listed here are 30 T cell receptor beta chains from one sample, sequenced in a study of monozygotic twins with cystic fibrosis. Generated by immunoSEQ multiplex PCR, the TCRdb table keeps only in-frame clones and is missing some. Of around 30,000 clones in the sample, more than 90% are singletons; the top ten hold roughly 0.89%. The specimen was blood. The receptor source for this set is a girl under 10 years old with cystic fibrosis.

The V call is TRBV7-8, the J call TRBJ2-1; D not resolved. Trimming took off 6 bases at V and 6 bases at J, with 21 bases between the two ends. The CDR3 is 16 residues long. Germline values: CDR1 SGHVS, CDR2 FQNEAQ. CDR3 sequence reads: CASSHRSRRSGNEQFF. The CDR3 nucleotides are TGTGCCAGCAGTCATAGGAGCAGGCGATCGGGCAATGAGCAGTTCTTC.

The V gene is TRBV5-6, the J gene TRBJ1-2, with a weak D call TRBD1 (6 bases). Germline V gene lookup returns CDR1 SGHDT and CDR2 YYEEEE. The ends were cut back, 4 bases at V and 3 bases at J, with 19 bases in the middle. The CDR3 has 16 amino acids. The CDR3 DNA reads TGTGCCAGCAGCCCCGACCCGGTGGACAGCTACTATGGCTACACCTTC. Translating gives CASSPDPVDSYYGYTF.

The V call is TRBV27, the J call TRBJ1-5; maybe TRBD1 (6 bases). The CDR3 has 14 residues. V was shortened by 0 bases and J by 6 bases, with 9 bases between the two germline ends. The germline CDR1 and CDR2 sequences are MNHEY and SMNVEV (reference sequence). CDR3 DNA: TGTGCCAGCAGTTTATCGCGGGGGGCTCAGCCCCAGCATTTT. Translated: CASSLSRGAQPQHF.

The rearrangement links TRBV19 to TRBJ2-7, with D possibly matching TRBD2 (6 bases). The CDR3 runs 14 residues. Trimming took 4 bases from V and 2 from J, leaving 12 bases between them. Germline CDR1 reads LNHDA; CDR2 reads SQIVND (reference sequence). The CDR3 region has the DNA TGTGCCAGTAGTAGGGGCGGGGACCCCTACGAGCAGTACTTC. Residues: CASSRGGDPYEQYF.

The chain has TRBV6-5 and TRBJ1-1; D is possibly TRBD1 (6 bases). Germline loops: CDR1 MNHEY, CDR2 SVGAGI. This CDR3 contains 13 residues. The V and J ends lost 3 bases and 12 bases respectively, with 17 bases between them. CDR3 protein: CASSYSGAWGSFF. For the CDR3, the DNA is TGTGCCAGCAGTTATTCGGGGGCGTGGGGTTCTTTCTTT.

The V call is TRBV12-5, the J call TRBJ1-4, with TRBD1 matching 7 bases. This CDR3 has 15 amino acids. Germline V gene data show CDR1 as LGHNT and CDR2 as FRNRAP. Unmatched junction bases numbered 8, after V lost 2 bases and J lost 8 bases. CDR3 in amino acids: CASGLIEGAEEKLFF. The CDR3 DNA reads as TGTGCTAGTGGTTTGATAGAGGGGGCAGAGGAAAAACTGTTTTTT.

V gene TRBV5-1 combines with J gene TRBJ1-1; D not resolved. The CDR3 length is 13 residues. Germline V gene lookup returns CDR1 SGHRS and CDR2 YFSETQ. V was shortened by 5 bases and J by 1 base, with 9 bases between the two germline ends. The CDR3 DNA sequence: TGCGCCAGCAGGTCGAGCGGGAACACTGAAGCTTTCTTT. Translation gives CASRSSGNTEAFF.

This sequence joins TRBV6-1 and TRBJ2-1; TRBD1 is a possible D gene (5 bases). Germline CDR1 MNHNS, CDR2 SASEGT. V dropped 7 bases and J dropped 7 bases, with 14 bases sitting between them. CDR3 length: 13 residues. CDR3 in amino acids: CASIEQAWNEQFF. The CDR3 nucleotides read TGTGCCAGCATCGAACAGGCGTGGAATGAGCAGTTCTTC.

The V gene is TRBV4-1, the J gene TRBJ1-5; D is undetermined. This CDR3 contains 15 residues. Looked up from germline, CDR1 is MGHRA and CDR2 is YSYEKL. Trimming cost V 2 bases and J 0 bases, with 8 bases left between them. CDR3 nucleotides: TGCGCCAGCAGCCAATCAAAGGGTAGCAATCAGCCCCAGCATTTT. This sequence encodes CASSQSKGSNQPQHF.

V gene TRBV4-3 combines with J gene TRBJ2-3, with a possible D match to TRBD1 (6 bases). The CDR3 runs to 16 residues. The V end was cut by 1 base, the J end by 3 bases, with 14 bases between. CDR1 and CDR2 from the germline V gene are LGHNA and YSLEER. CDR3 residues: CASSQVRGSGTDTQYF. The CDR3 region has the DNA TGCGCCAGCAGCCAAGTCAGGGGTTCGGGGACAGATACGCAGTATTTT.

The V gene is TRBV7-2, the J gene TRBJ2-3; 11 nucleotides agree with TRBD2. V shed 5 bases and J 5 bases; nucleotides not matched to a gene: 12. This CDR3 has 17 residues. Germline V lookup: CDR1 SGHTA, CDR2 FQGNSA. The CDR3 loop is CASSLPTSGGVVDTQYF. The CDR3 DNA follows: TGTGCCAGCAGCCTACCTACTAGCGGGGGAGTAGTAGATACGCAGTATTTT.

In its sample, this clone was seen once. The chain links TRBV18 to TRBJ2-2; D ambiguous. Trimming left V 1 base short and J 5 bases short, with 2 bases between. The CDR3 has 12 residues. Germline V lookup: CDR1 KGHSH, CDR2 LQKENI. CDR3 bases: TGTGCCAGCTCACCACGGACCGGGGAGCTGTTTTTT. Its protein product is CASSPRTGELFF.

This clone was counted once. In DNA, the CDR3 is TGTGCCAGCAGTTTACCCGGGAACGGGGGTGACACTGAAGCTTTCTTT. Translation: CASSLPGNGGDTEAFF. The chain has TRBV28 and TRBJ1-1; a possible D gene is TRBD1 (5 bases). This CDR3 region has 16 residues. Germline CDR1 MDHEN, CDR2 SYDVKM. The V and J ends lost 2 bases and 3 bases respectively, with 16 bases between them.

J is TRBJ2-7 and V is TRBV7-9, with TRBD1 matching over 8 bases. CDR3 size: 13 residues. V was clipped by 5 bases and J by 6 bases; unmatched bases: 6. CDR1 is SEHNR and CDR2 is FQNEAQ in the germline V gene (reference sequence). Here the CDR3 DNA reads TGTGCCAGCAGCGGCATCACAGGGGGCGAGCAGTACTTC. As protein: CASSGITGGEQYF.

The chain is built from TRBV27 and TRBJ1-1; D ambiguous. Germline-derived CDR1 and CDR2 are MNHEY and SMNVEV (reference sequence). V was trimmed by 5 bases and J by 5 bases, leaving 18 bases between them. The CDR3 consists of 15 residues. The CDR3 reads CASSPTRPIWTEAFF. CDR3 DNA sequence: TGTGCCAGCAGTCCTACAAGGCCCATTTGGACTGAAGCTTTCTTT.

The J gene is TRBJ2-7, the V gene TRBV2; D gene unclear. This CDR3 contains 11 residues. V was shortened by 8 bases and J by 2 bases, with 7 bases between the two germline ends. Per germline, CDR1 SNHLY and CDR2 FYNNEI. Here the CDR3 DNA reads TGTGCCAGCGCGTACACCTACGAGCAGTACTTC. This translates into CASAYTYEQYF.

The J gene is TRBJ2-3, the V gene TRBV19, with unresolved D. Germline V lookup: CDR1 LNHDA, CDR2 SQIVND (reference sequence). The V gene lost 0 bases and the J gene lost 0 bases, with 10 bases spanning the gap. The CDR3 is 16 amino acids. CDR3 bases: TGTGCCAGTAGTATAGATCGGGCTGCTAGCACAGATACGCAGTATTTT. Translation gives CASSIDRAASTDTQYF.

This clone was seen once. The chain is built from TRBV2 and TRBJ2-3; 7 positions match TRBD2. The germline V gene encodes CDR1 SNHLY and CDR2 FYNNEI. The CDR3 covers 13 residues. Trimming at V came to 11 bases and at J to 6 bases, leaving 11 bases not matched to a gene. DNA for the CDR3: TGTGCCGGAGGGAGGGAACGGAGGGATACGCAGTATTTT. Protein product: CAGGRERRDTQYF.

The rearrangement links TRBV27 to TRBJ1-5; weak D call: TRBD1 (6 bases). Per germline, CDR1 MNHEY and CDR2 SMNVEV (reference sequence). The CDR3 contains 15 residues. The V and J ends lost 5 bases and 0 bases respectively, with 11 bases between them. The CDR3 DNA is TGTGCCAGCAGTCCAAGGACAGATAGCAATCAGCCCCAGCATTTT. Its translation: CASSPRTDSNQPQHF.

The chain links TRBV7-2 to TRBJ2-3; D not certain. V lost 4 bases to trimming and J lost 6 bases, with 14 bases between them. The CDR3 has 14 amino acids. CDR1 and CDR2 from the germline V gene are SGHTA and FQGNSA. CDR3 bases: TGTGCCAGCAGCTCGAGTATAGGAGACGATACGCAGTATTTT. This sequence encodes CASSSSIGDDTQYF. Full variable domain (outside the CDR3, taken from reference TRBV7-2 and TRBJ2-3): GAGVSQSPSNKVTEKGKDVELRCDPISGHTALYWYRQSLGQGLEFLIYFQGNSAPDKSGLPSDRFSAERTGGSVSTLTIQRTQQEDSAVYLCASSSSIGDDTQYFGPGTRLTVL.

The chain employs TRBV5-6 and TRBJ2-7, with D possibly matching TRBD2 (5 bases). The CDR3 sequence is 12 residues long. V was trimmed by 5 bases and J by 0 bases, leaving 6 bases between them. The germline gives CDR1 SGHDT, CDR2 YYEEEE. CDR3 in DNA: TGTGCCAGCAGAAGCGGCTCCTACGAGCAGTACTTC. Encoded protein: CASRSGSYEQYF. Full variable domain (missing parts from reference TRBV5-6 and TRBJ2-7): DAGVTQSPTHLIKTRGQQVTLRCSPKSGHDTVSWYQQALGQGPQFIFQYYEEEERQRGNFPDRFSGHQFPNYSSELNVNALLLGDSALYLCASRSGSYEQYFGPGTRLTVT.

The rearrangement links TRBV27 to TRBJ1-2; 12 bases are shared with TRBD1. Germline-derived CDR1 and CDR2 are MNHEY and SMNVEV (reference sequence). CDR3 length: 16 residues. V lost 5 bases, J lost 4 bases, and 8 bases stayed unmatched. CDR3 sequence: CASSPLGTGGPYGYTF. CDR3 DNA sequence: TGTGCCAGCAGTCCCCTCGGGACAGGGGGCCCCTATGGCTACACCTTC.

The gene calls are TRBV13 and TRBJ2-1; D ambiguous. The CDR3 has 14 residues. Per the germline V gene, CDR1 is PRHDT and CDR2 is FYEKMQ (reference sequence). Trimming took off 0 bases at V and 7 bases at J, with 10 bases between the two ends. In nucleotides, the CDR3 is TGTGCCAGCAGCTTAGGAGGGCCAAAGAATGAGCAGTTCTTC. Its protein is CASSLGGPKNEQFF.

The chain uses TRBV4-1 and TRBJ2-7; possible D gene TRBD1, 5 bases. Germline V gene lookup returns CDR1 MGHRA and CDR2 YSYEKL. The CDR3 has 13 amino acids. Trimming shortened V by 5 bases and J by 1 base, and 9 bases separated the two germline ends. CDR3 bases: TGCGCCAGCAGCGCCCGACAGTCCTACGAGCAGTACTTC. Encoded protein: CASSARQSYEQYF.

In its sample, this clone was seen a few times. The chain has TRBV11-1 and TRBJ2-1, with 10 bases lining up with TRBD2. CDR1 is SGHAT, CDR2 FQDESV, per germline (reference sequence). The CDR3 length is 14 residues. J lost 6 bases, V lost 8 bases, and 7 bases had no gene match. CDR3 amino acids: CASRSSGRFNEQFF. DNA for the CDR3: TGTGCCAGCCGCTCTAGCGGGAGATTCAATGAGCAGTTCTTC.

This clone has only a few counts. The genes are TRBV18 and TRBJ1-1; TRBD1 matches 8 bases. The CDR3 consists of 12 residues. Germline values: CDR1 KGHSH, CDR2 LQKENI. After removal of 5 bases from V and 8 bases from J, the junction contained 4 bases not matched to a gene. The CDR3 here is CASSGRQGEAFF. The CDR3 DNA reads TGTGCCAGCTCAGGGAGACAGGGGGAAGCTTTCTTT.

The chain is built from TRBV5-6 and TRBJ2-3, with 13 bases that match TRBD2. The CDR3 extends over 19 amino acids. V lost 2 bases and J lost 1; bases outside the gene matches: 10. Germline V gene lookup returns CDR1 SGHDT and CDR2 YYEEEE. The CDR3 is CASSFWTSGSLGGTDTQYF. The CDR3 DNA reads TGTGCCAGCAGCTTCTGGACTAGCGGGAGTCTTGGGGGCACAGATACGCAGTATTTT.

The chain carries TRBV6-1 and TRBJ2-5; 8 nucleotides align to TRBD2. This CDR3 spans 14 amino acids. V was pared by 4 bases and J by 5 bases, with 6 bases of the junction left unmatched. The germline gives CDR1 MNHNS, CDR2 SASEGT. The chain's CDR3 is CASSVGGGFETQYF. CDR3 bases: TGTGCCAGCAGTGTCGGGGGGGGGTTCGAGACCCAGTACTTC.

The rearrangement links TRBV4-3 to TRBJ1-3; tentative D call: TRBD1 (5 bases). Germline CDR1 and CDR2: LGHNA and YSLEER. This CDR3 comprises 17 residues. Trimming shortened V by 0 bases and J by 4 bases, and 16 bases separated the two germline ends. The CDR3 loop reads CASSQDLTEGRGNTIYF. For the CDR3, the DNA is TGCGCCAGCAGCCAAGATCTAACAGAGGGGCGGGGAAACACCATATATTTT.

The V and J genes are TRBV2 and TRBJ1-3; no firm D call. Per germline, CDR1 SNHLY and CDR2 FYNNEI. CDR3 size: 16 residues. Deletions cut 1 base from V and 0 bases from J, with 10 bases between. The CDR3 DNA sequence: TGTGCCAGCAGTGAAGTAGGACGAAGCTCTGGAAACACCATATATTTT. This codes for CASSEVGRSSGNTIYF.